This T cell receptor beta chain emerged from a study of blood T cells in healthy people across ages. The second PCR ran about 6 to 11 cycles with a sample-barcoded 5' primer and J-beta primers. TCRdb called the 5' RACE reads again in MiXCR, with one record for every CDR3 protein. The sample has over a million distinct CDR3 sequences, under 45% seen once; the top ten hold under 20%. The CDR3 sequence is 15 residues long. Germline CDR1 DFQATT, CDR2 SNEGSKA (reference sequence). The sample was blood. The TCR originated in a woman aged 60-75 years in good health. The V and J genes are TRBV20-1 and TRBJ2-1; D may match TRBD1 or TRBD2 (6 bases each). The end of the DNA aligns better with TRBJ2-7, so the J call may be wrong. The CDR3 DNA reads TGCAGTGCTAGAGAACTGGGGGGCTCCTACAATGAGCAGTACTTC. This gives the protein CSARELGGSYNEQYF.